This is a list of T cell receptor beta chains from one sample in a study of beta chain features in type 1 diabetes. Produced via immunoSEQ multiplex PCR; TCRdb's table is partial and in-frame only. The table records some 200,000 clones, approximately 16% of them present only once. The sequenced sample consisted of naive CD4+ T cells from blood. The receptors stem from a young man with type 1 diabetes. CDR3s include the opening cysteine and the closing phenylalanine or tryptophan. The D gene is left open where the match is weak. The size entry is marked missing in some rows and otherwise reads once, few, many or a size class.

d_call,clone_size,j_call,v_call,cdr3_nt,cdr3_aa
TRBD1,few,TRBJ2-1,TRBV7-2,TGTGCCAGCAGCTCGGACAGGGTCTACAATGAGCAGTTCTTC,CASSSDRVYNEQFF
TRBD1,-,TRBJ2-4,TRBV9,TGTGCCAGCAGCGTAGGAGGGACAGTGGGTCTAAACATTCAGTACTTC,CASSVGGTVGLNIQYF
-,few,TRBJ1-1,TRBV30,TGTGCCTCCACTGCACGGGGGTATGACACTGAAGCTTTCTTT,CASTARGYDTEAFF
-,-,TRBJ2-3,TRBV7-2,TGTGCCAGCAGCCGCGGGGGCGGGGAAAGAAATACGCAGTATTTT,CASSRGGGERNTQYF
-,few,TRBJ1-1,TRBV4-2,TGTGCCAGCAGCCAAGAATCCGCTATGAACACTGAAGCTTTCTTT,CASSQESAMNTEAFF
TRBD2,-,TRBJ2-5,TRBV7-9,TGTGCCAGCAGCTTACGGGAGGGCCAGCAAGAGACCCAGTACTTC,CASSLREGQQETQYF
-,-,TRBJ1-1,TRBV7-2,TGTGCCAGCAGTTCGCAGACAATAGAAGCTTTCTTT,CASSSQTIEAFF
TRBD2,few,TRBJ2-7,TRBV9,TGTGCCAGCAGCCCGCCCTCCGCTAGCGGGGGCCCCTACGAGCAGTACTTC,CASSPPSASGGPYEQYF
-,few,TRBJ1-2,TRBV7-9,TGTGCCAGCAGCGCTTGGACTAGCCGATACACCTCCTTC,CASSAWTSRYTSF
-,few,TRBJ2-2,TRBV30,TGTGCCTGGAGTAATATGGCGAACACCGGGGAGCTGTTTTTT,CAWSNMANTGELFF
TRBD1,-,TRBJ2-6,TRBV6-5,TGTGCCAGCAGCAAACAGGGGGCCGGGGCCAACGTCCTGACTTTC,CASSKQGAGANVLTF
TRBD1,-,TRBJ2-3,TRBV7-2,TGTGCCAGCAGGCACGGACAGGCCCCTTTGGTAGATACGCAGTATTTT,CASRHGQAPLVDTQYF
-,-,TRBJ2-2,TRBV14,TGTGCCAGCAAAAAAGCCGGGGAGCTGTTTTTT,CASKKAGELFF
TRBD1,-,TRBJ1-2,TRBV7-6,TGTGCCAGCAGCCTGGGACAGATTAATGGCTACACCTTC,CASSLGQINGYTF
-,-,TRBJ2-3,TRBV9,TGTGCCAGCAGCGTAGACCCGGGAACCACAGATACGCAGTATTTT,CASSVDPGTTDTQYF
-,few,TRBJ2-6,TRBV29-1,TGCAGCGTTGCAGCGGTCCTCTCTGGGGCCAACGTCCTGACTTTC,CSVAAVLSGANVLTF
-,few,TRBJ2-3,TRBV25-1,TGTGCCAGCAGTGTTGGCAGCGCCACAGATACGCAGTATTTT,CASSVGSATDTQYF
-,-,TRBJ1-4,TRBV29-1,TGCAGCGTTGTAGGGGGGGCGACTAATGAAAAACTGTTTTTT,CSVVGGATNEKLFF
-,-,TRBJ2-3,TRBV5-4,TGTGCCAGCAGACCTCCTCGGGTTGCCCCCACAGATACGCAGTATTTT,CASRPPRVAPTDTQYF
-,-,TRBJ1-3,TRBV29-1,TGCAGCGTTGTGAGTGTAGAGGGATCTTCTGGAAACACCATATATTTT,CSVVSVEGSSGNTIYF